The clone carrying this TCR beta chain was detected a few times. Its antigen remains unknown. Attachment of unique molecular identifiers was made to individual cDNA molecules. TCRdb re-derived calls from the 5' RACE reads in MiXCR, one entry per CDR3 protein. The data contain around 60,000 distinct CDR3 sequences, around 18% of them seen just once; the ten biggest clones take up roughly 8.2%. This specimen comes from a study of early T cells in non-severe SARS-CoV-2 infection. Study-level points and caveats: Anti-spike CD8 responses were favored in VDJdb matching, and private and CD4 specificities were missed.

The CDR3 is made up of 16 amino acids. The germline CDR1 and CDR2 sequences are MNHNS and SASEGT. V dropped 4 bases and J dropped 5; count of bases not matched to a gene: 11. The chain combines TRBV6-1 with TRBJ1-1, with TRBD1 matching 9 bases. The receptor was derived from an adult who was a healthcare worker with PCR-confirmed SARS-CoV-2 infection or an uninfected control (not recorded which). The sample consisted of whole blood, taken at baseline. DNA of the CDR3: TGTGCCAGCAGTGCTCGAGAACAGGGGGCCGGGACTGAAGCTTTCTTT. Protein sequence: CASSAREQGAGTEAFF.